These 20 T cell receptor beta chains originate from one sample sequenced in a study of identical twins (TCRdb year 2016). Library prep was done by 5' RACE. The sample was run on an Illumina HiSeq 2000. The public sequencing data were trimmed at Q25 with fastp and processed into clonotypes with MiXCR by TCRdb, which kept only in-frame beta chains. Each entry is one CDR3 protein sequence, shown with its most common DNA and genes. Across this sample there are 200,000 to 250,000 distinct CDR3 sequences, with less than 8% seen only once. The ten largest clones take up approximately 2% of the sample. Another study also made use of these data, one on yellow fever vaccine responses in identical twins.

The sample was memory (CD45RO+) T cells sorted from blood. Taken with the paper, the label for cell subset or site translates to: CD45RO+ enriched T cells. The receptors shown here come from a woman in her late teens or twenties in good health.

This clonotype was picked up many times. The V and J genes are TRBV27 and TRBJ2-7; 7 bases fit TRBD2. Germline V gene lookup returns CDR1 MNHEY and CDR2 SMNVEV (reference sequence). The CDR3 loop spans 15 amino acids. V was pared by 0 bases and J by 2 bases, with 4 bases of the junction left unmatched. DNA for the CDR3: TGTGCCAGCAGTTTATCTAGCGGGCCCCCCTACGAGCAGTACTTC. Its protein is CASSLSSGPPYEQYF.

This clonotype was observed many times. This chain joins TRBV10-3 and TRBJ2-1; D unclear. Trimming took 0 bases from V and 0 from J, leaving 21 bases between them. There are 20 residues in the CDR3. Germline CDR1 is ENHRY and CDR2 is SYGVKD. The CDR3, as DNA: TGTGCCATCAGTGAGTCAGTGGTAACTCTGAACCCGATCTCCTACAATGAGCAGTTCTTC. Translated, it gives CAISESVVTLNPISYNEQFF.

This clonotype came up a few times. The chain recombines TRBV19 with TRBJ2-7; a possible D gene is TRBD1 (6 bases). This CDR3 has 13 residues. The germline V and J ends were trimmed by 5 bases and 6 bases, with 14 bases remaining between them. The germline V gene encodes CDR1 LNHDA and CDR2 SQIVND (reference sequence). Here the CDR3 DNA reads TGTGCCAGTAGTGGCAAGGGGACAACCGAGCAGTACTTC. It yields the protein CASSGKGTTEQYF.

The CDR3 DNA reads TGTGCCAGCAGCCAACCAGGGACGGGGAACACTGAAGCTTTCTTT. This gives the protein CASSQPGTGNTEAFF. J is TRBJ1-1 and V is TRBV3-1; tentatively, D is TRBD1 (5 bases). Germline assignment: CDR1 LGHDT and CDR2 YNNKEL (reference sequence). Deletions cut 2 bases from V and 1 base from J, with 11 bases between. The CDR3 contains 15 residues.

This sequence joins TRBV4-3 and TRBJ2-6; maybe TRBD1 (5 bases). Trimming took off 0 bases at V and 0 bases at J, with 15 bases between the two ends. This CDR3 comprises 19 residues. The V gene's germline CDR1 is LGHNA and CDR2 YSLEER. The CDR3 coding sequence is TGCGCCAGCAGCCAAGATCCGGTCAGGGCGAACTCTGGGGCCAACGTCCTGACTTTC. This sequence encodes CASSQDPVRANSGANVLTF.

CDR3 sequence reads: CASLQGGSGEQYF. Written as DNA, the CDR3 is TGTGCCAGCCTTCAAGGTGGTAGCGGCGAGCAGTACTTC. The rearrangement uses TRBV28 and TRBJ2-7, with D maybe TRBD2 (6 bases). Germline V lookup: CDR1 MDHEN, CDR2 SYDVKM. CDR3 length: 13 amino acids. V was cut by 8 bases and J by 6 bases, with 17 bases left in between.

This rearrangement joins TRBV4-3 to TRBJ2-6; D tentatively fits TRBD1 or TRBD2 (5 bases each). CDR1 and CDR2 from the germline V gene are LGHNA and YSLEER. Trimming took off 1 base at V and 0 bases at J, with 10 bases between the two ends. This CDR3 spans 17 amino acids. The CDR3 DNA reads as TGCGCCAGCAGCCAAGGGGGGAGCTACTCTGGGGCCAACGTCCTGACTTTC. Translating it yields CASSQGGSYSGANVLTF.

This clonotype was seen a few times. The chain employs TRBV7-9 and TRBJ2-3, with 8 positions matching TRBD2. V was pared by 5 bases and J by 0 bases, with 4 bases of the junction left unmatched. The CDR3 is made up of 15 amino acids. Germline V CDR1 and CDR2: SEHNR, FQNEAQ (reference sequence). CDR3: CASSREGGSTDTQYF. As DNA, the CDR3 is TGTGCCAGCAGCCGGGAGGGGGGTAGCACAGATACGCAGTATTTT.

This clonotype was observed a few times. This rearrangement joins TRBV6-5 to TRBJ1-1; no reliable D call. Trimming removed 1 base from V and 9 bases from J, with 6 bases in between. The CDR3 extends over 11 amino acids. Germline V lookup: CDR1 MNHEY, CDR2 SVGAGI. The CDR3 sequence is CASSYLGKAFF. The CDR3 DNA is TGTGCCAGCAGTTACTTGGGGAAAGCTTTCTTT.

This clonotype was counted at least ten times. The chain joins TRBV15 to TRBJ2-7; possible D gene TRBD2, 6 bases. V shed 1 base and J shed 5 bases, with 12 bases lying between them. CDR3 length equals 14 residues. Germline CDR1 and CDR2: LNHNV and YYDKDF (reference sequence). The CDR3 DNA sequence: TGTGCCACCAGCAGAGGACGGGAGACTAACGAGCAGTACTTC. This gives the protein CATSRGRETNEQYF. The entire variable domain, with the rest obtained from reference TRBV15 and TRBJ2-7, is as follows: DAMVIQNPRYQVTQFGKPVTLSCSQTLNHNVMYWYQQKSSQAPKLLFHYYDKDFNNEADTPDNFQSRRPNTSFCFLDIRSPGLGDTAMYLCATSRGRETNEQYFGPGTRLTVT.

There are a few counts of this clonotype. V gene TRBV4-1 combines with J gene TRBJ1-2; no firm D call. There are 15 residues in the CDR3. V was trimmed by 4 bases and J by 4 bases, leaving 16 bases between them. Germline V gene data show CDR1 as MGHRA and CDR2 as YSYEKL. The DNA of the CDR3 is TGCGCCAGCAGCCCATTACTGGGGTTTTCCTATGGCTACACCTTC. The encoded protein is CASSPLLGFSYGYTF.

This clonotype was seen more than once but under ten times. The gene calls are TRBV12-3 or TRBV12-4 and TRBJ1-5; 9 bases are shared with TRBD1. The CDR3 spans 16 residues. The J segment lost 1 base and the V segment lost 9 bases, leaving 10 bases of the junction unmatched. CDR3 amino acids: CASNRGRGGSNQPQHF. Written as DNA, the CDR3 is TGTGCCAGTAACAGGGGGCGCGGTGGGAGCAATCAGCCCCAGCATTTT.

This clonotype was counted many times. CDR3 bases: TGTGCCAGCATCCGCGGGGCAGAATCCTACAATGAGCAGTTCTTC. Protein sequence: CASIRGAESYNEQFF. This chain links TRBV25-1 with TRBJ2-1, with a tentative D call TRBD2 (6 bases). The germline V and J ends were trimmed by 7 bases and 1 base, with 14 bases remaining between them. CDR1 and CDR2 from the germline V gene are MGHDK and SYGVNS. The CDR3 is 15 amino acids.

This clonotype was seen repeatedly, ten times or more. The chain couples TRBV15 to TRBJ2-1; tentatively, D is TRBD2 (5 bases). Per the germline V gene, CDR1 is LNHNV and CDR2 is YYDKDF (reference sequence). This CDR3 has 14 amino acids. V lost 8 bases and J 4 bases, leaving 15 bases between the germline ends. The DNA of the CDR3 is TGTGCCACCCGCTTGATTAGCGATTACAATGAGCAGTTCTTC. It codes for CATRLISDYNEQFF.

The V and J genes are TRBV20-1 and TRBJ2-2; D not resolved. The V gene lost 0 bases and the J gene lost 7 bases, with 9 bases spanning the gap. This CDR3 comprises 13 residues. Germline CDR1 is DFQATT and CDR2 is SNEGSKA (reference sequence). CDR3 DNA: TGCAGTGCTAGAGATCTGATGGGCGGGGAGCTGTTTTTT. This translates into CSARDLMGGELFF.

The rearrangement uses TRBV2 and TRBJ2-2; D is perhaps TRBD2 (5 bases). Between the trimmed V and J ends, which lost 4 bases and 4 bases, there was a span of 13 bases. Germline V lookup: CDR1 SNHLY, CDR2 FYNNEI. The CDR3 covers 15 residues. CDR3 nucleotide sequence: TGTGCCAGCAGTGTACGCGGGCTGGGCACCGGGGAGCTGTTTTTT. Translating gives CASSVRGLGTGELFF.

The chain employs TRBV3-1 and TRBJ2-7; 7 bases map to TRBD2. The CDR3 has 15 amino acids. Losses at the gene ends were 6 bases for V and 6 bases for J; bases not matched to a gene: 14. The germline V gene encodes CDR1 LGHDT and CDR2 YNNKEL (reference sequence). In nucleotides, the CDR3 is TGTGCCAGCAGTTCTACCCCAGGGAGGGGTTTCGAGCAGTACTTC. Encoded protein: CASSSTPGRGFEQYF.

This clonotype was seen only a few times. CDR3 protein: CSARPTGINEKLFF. CDR3 coding DNA: TGCAGTGCTAGACCCACAGGGATTAATGAAAAACTGTTTTTT. This sequence joins TRBV20-1 and TRBJ1-4; perhaps TRBD1 as D (6 bases). Germline CDR1 DFQATT, CDR2 SNEGSKA (reference sequence). The CDR3 is made up of 14 amino acids. V lost 2 bases and J 4 bases, leaving 11 bases between the germline ends.

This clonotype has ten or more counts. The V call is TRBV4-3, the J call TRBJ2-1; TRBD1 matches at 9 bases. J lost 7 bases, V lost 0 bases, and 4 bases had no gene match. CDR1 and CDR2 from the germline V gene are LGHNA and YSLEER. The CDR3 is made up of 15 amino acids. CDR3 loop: CASSQEGQGGNEQFF. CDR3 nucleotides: TGCGCCAGCAGCCAAGAGGGACAGGGTGGAAATGAGCAGTTCTTC.

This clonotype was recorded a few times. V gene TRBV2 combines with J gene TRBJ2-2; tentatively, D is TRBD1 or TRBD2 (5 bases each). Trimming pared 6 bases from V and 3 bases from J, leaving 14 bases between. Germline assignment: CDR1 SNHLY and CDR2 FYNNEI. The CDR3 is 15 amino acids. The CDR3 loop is CASSPRWGHTGELFF. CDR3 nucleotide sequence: TGTGCCAGCAGCCCGAGGTGGGGACACACCGGGGAGCTGTTTTTT.